This T cell receptor beta chain originates from a study of cytomegalovirus exposure and HLA in healthy donors. For this clone: The antigen is not known.

PCR primers comprised 60 Vbeta and 13 Jbeta primers. Clones were read by immunoSEQ multiplex PCR, and TCRdb kept only the in-frame ones, dropping some. The top ten hold 4.5% to 6% of the sample, which has 120,000 to 150,000 clones, about 74% seen once. Overall study findings and caveats: For most TCR beta V segments, an earlier analysis put the productive rate at about 90% or about 30% of the time. Common viral pathogens were later found to be apparently linked to several of the most significant clusters.

V trimming: 3 bases; J trimming: 9 bases; junction bases outside the gene matches: 8. The CDR3 is 13 residues long. Germline lookup yields CDR1 SGHRS and CDR2 YFSETQ. Sequenced input: PBMCs. The chain combines TRBV5-1 with TRBJ1-1; 7 nucleotides match TRBD1. This TCR was recovered from a woman aged 45-65 years in good health and CMV-seronegative. The CDR3 sequence: CASSSGQAGKAFF. CDR3 nucleotides: TGCGCCAGCAGCTCTGGACAGGCAGGGAAAGCTTTCTTT.